These 23 T cell receptor beta chains were sequenced from one sample in a study of shared clonotypes between healthy human individuals. Data came from immunoSEQ multiplex PCR; TCRdb stores just in-frame clones and leaves some out. Of fewer than 3 million clones listed, roughly 92% were seen once; the top ten hold 0.37%. The sample was naive CD4+ T cells from PBMCs. Subset indicated: CD45RA+ positively selected. These receptors were obtained from a man younger than 35 in good health. Some clones in this sample may be carry-over from other donors' samples.

V gene TRBV19 combines with J gene TRBJ2-6; TRBD1 aligns across 7 bases. The CDR3 extends over 16 amino acids. V was pared by 5 bases and J by 0 bases, with 4 bases of the junction left unmatched. Per germline, CDR1 LNHDA and CDR2 SQIVND (reference sequence). CDR3 sequence (DNA): TGTGCCAGTAGTGCCGGGACAGCCTCTGGGGCCAACGTCCTGACTTTC. Protein: CASSAGTASGANVLTF. The whole variable domain, filled in from reference TRBV19 and TRBJ2-6, reads DGGITQSPKYLFRKEGQNVTLSCEQNLNHDAMYWYRQDPGQGLRLIYYSQIVNDFQKGDIAEGYSVSREKKESFPLTVTSAQKNPTAFYLCASSAGTASGANVLTFGAGSRLTVL.

The genes are TRBV7-9 and TRBJ1-2, with D possibly TRBD1 on 6 matching bases. Germline V gene lookup returns CDR1 SEHNR and CDR2 FQNEAQ (reference sequence). The CDR3 runs to 15 residues. V dropped 5 bases and J dropped 8 bases, with 21 bases sitting between them. The CDR3 DNA follows: TGTGCCAGCAGCCCTATCCTCGGGGGCTTGTCGGGCTACACCTTC. It encodes CASSPILGGLSGYTF.

The gene calls are TRBV30 and TRBJ2-5, with D uncertain. The end of the DNA fits TRBJ2-7 better, so the J call may be wrong. The germline V gene encodes CDR1 GTSNPN and CDR2 SVGIG (reference sequence). The CDR3 spans 15 residues. For the CDR3, the DNA is TGTGCCTGGAGTGTAGGGCTTCCGGGCACCTACGAGCAGTACTTC. It specifies CAWSVGLPGTYEQYF.

This rearrangement joins TRBV28 to TRBJ1-2; no definite D call. This CDR3 has 12 residues. CDR1 and CDR2 from the germline V gene are MDHEN and SYDVKM. The ends were cut back, 6 bases at V and 2 bases at J, with 7 bases in the middle. The chain's CDR3 is CASSQPNYGYTF. The CDR3 region has the DNA TGTGCCAGCAGCCAACCAAACTATGGCTACACCTTC.

Of note for this clone: At the DNA level, this CDR3 is encoded by other sequences in the same sample as well. The rearrangement uses TRBV7-2 and TRBJ2-1; TRBD1 agrees at 10 bases. Germline trimming cut 5 bases from V and 1 base from J; bases unmatched to any gene: 2. The CDR3 has 15 residues. The germline gives CDR1 SGHTA, CDR2 FQGNSA. CDR3 region: CASSRTGGSYNEQFF. The CDR3 coding sequence is TGTGCCAGCAGCCGGACAGGGGGGTCCTACAATGAGCAGTTCTTC. The variable domain in full, with the rest retrieved from reference TRBV7-2 and TRBJ2-1, is GAGVSQSPSNKVTEKGKDVELRCDPISGHTALYWYRQSLGQGLEFLIYFQGNSAPDKSGLPSDRFSAERTGGSVSTLTIQRTQQEDSAVYLCASSRTGGSYNEQFFGPGTRLTVL.

The genes are TRBV27 and TRBJ1-2; TRBD1 matches at 9 bases. Germline CDR1 and CDR2: MNHEY and SMNVEV (reference sequence). J gave up 7 bases and V 8 bases, and 8 bases lay outside the gene matches. The CDR3 spans 13 residues. CDR3 region: CASGGQGWTGYTF. Here the CDR3 DNA reads TGTGCCAGCGGGGGACAGGGTTGGACTGGCTACACCTTC.

The chain joins TRBV19 to TRBJ2-2; 7 bases line up with TRBD2. Germline loops: CDR1 LNHDA, CDR2 SQIVND (reference sequence). With 10 bases clipped from V and 4 bases from J, the junction kept 6 bases outside the gene matches. The CDR3 covers 13 residues. The DNA for the CDR3 is TGTGCCACGTCGCGGGAGCTCACCGGGGAGCTGTTTTTT. Protein: CATSRELTGELFF.

This chain uses TRBV27 with TRBJ2-6; D might be TRBD2 (6 bases). The CDR3 length is 16 residues. The germline gives CDR1 MNHEY, CDR2 SMNVEV (reference sequence). V lost 1 base and J 1 base, leaving 8 bases between the germline ends. The CDR3 reads CASSLYGGSGANVLTF. The CDR3 DNA reads TGTGCCAGCAGTTTATACGGGGGTTCTGGGGCCAACGTCCTGACTTTC.

On this clone: The sample contains more than one DNA sequence encoding this CDR3. The rearrangement links TRBV5-1 to TRBJ2-5; 7 bases are a match to TRBD1. The germline V gene has CDR1 SGHRS and CDR2 YFSETQ. The V and J ends lost 4 bases and 2 bases, in that order; junction bases with no gene match: 5. This CDR3 region has 14 residues. CDR3 DNA: TGCGCCAGCAGCCTACAGGGGCAACAAGAGACCCAGTACTTC. Translation gives CASSLQGQQETQYF.

The chain is built from TRBV9 and TRBJ2-1; TRBD2 aligns across 13 bases. The ends lost 3 bases at V and 9 bases at J; junction bases unmatched: 6. Germline CDR1 is SGDLS and CDR2 is YYNGEE. CDR3 length: 15 amino acids. Here the CDR3 reads CASSAELAGGGEQFF. CDR3 sequence (DNA): TGTGCCAGCAGCGCCGAACTAGCGGGAGGGGGTGAGCAGTTCTTC. Drawing the rest from reference TRBV9 and TRBJ2-1, the complete variable domain is DSGVTQTPKHLITATGQRVTLRCSPRSGDLSVYWYQQSLDQGLQFLIQYYNGEERAKGNILERFSAQQFPDLHSELNLSSLELGDSALYFCASSAELAGGGEQFFGPGTRLTVL.

The V and J genes are TRBV6-1 and TRBJ2-7; TRBD2 aligns across 12 bases. J gave up 2 bases and V 5 bases, and 4 bases lay outside the gene matches. The V gene's germline CDR1 is MNHNS and CDR2 SASEGT. The CDR3 is made up of 15 amino acids. CDR3 nucleotides: TGTGCCAGCAGTTCCTGGACTAGCGGGACCTACGAGCAGTACTTC. It translates to CASSSWTSGTYEQYF.

This clone was detected only once. The V call is TRBV4-1, the J call TRBJ1-2; D remains ambiguous. Germline assignment: CDR1 MGHRA and CDR2 YSYEKL. This CDR3 is 15 amino acids long. Trimming removed 0 bases at V and 8 bases at J, with 16 bases between. CDR3 sequence: CASSQDPYNTQGYTF. Here the CDR3 DNA reads TGCGCCAGCAGCCAAGATCCCTATAATACTCAGGGCTACACCTTC.

This chain uses TRBV30 with TRBJ2-4, with no clear D. Germline V gene data show CDR1 as GTSNPN and CDR2 as SVGIG (reference sequence). CDR3 length: 12 amino acids. The ends were cut back, 0 bases at V and 9 bases at J, with 9 bases in the middle. CDR3: CAWSVPNSIQYF. CDR3 coding DNA: TGTGCCTGGAGTGTACCTAATAGCATTCAGTACTTC.

The chain carries TRBV10-1 and TRBJ2-1, with 7 bases that match TRBD2. V lost 3 bases, J lost 7 bases, and 9 bases stayed unmatched. The CDR3 length is 15 residues. CDR1 and CDR2 from the germline V gene are WNHNN and SYGVQD (reference sequence). As DNA, the CDR3 is TGCGCCAGCAGTGATTGGAGGGAGGGCCGAAATGAGCAGTTCTTC. Amino acids: CASSDWREGRNEQFF.

This clone was observed once. This rearrangement joins TRBV5-1 to TRBJ2-2, with D perhaps assigned TRBD1 or TRBD2 (5 bases each). Trimming shortened V by 0 bases and J by 3 bases, and 18 bases separated the two germline ends. Germline CDR1 SGHRS, CDR2 YFSETQ. The CDR3 runs to 18 residues. CDR3: CASSLARLGVGDTGELFF. The CDR3 nucleotides read TGCGCCAGCAGCTTGGCCCGCTTAGGGGTCGGGGACACCGGGGAGCTGTTTTTT.

The CDR3 reads CSVDSGEKLFF. CDR3 DNA sequence: TGCAGCGTGGACAGTGGAGAAAAACTGTTTTTT. V usage is TRBV29-1 and J usage is TRBJ1-4, with D possibly TRBD1 on 6 matching bases. The germline V gene encodes CDR1 SQVTM and CDR2 ANQGSEA. The CDR3 extends over 11 amino acids. V lost 6 bases and J 8 bases, leaving 10 bases between the germline ends. Full variable domain (missing parts from reference TRBV29-1 and TRBJ1-4): SAVISQKPSRDICQRGTSLTIQCQVDSQVTMMFWYRQQPGQSLTLIATANQGSEATYESGFVIDKFPISRPNLTFSTLTVSNMSPEDSSIYLCSVDSGEKLFFGSGTQLSVL.

The rearrangement links TRBV28 to TRBJ1-1, with 8 bases matching TRBD1. This CDR3 region has 14 residues. After removal of 4 bases from V and 6 bases from J, the junction contained 7 bases not matched to a gene. From germline, CDR1 is MDHEN and CDR2 SYDVKM. As DNA, the CDR3 is TGTGCCAGCAGTTCAGGGGGCTTGGGCGCTGAAGCTTTCTTT. Encoded protein: CASSSGGLGAEAFF.

The rearrangement links TRBV7-2 to TRBJ2-7, with 10 positions matching TRBD2. Per the germline V gene, CDR1 is SGHTA and CDR2 is FQGNSA. With 3 bases clipped from V and 4 bases from J, the junction kept 9 bases outside the gene matches. The CDR3 loop spans 16 amino acids. DNA for the CDR3: TGTGCCAGCAGCTTTGTAGCTACTAGCGGGAATTACGAGCAGTACTTC. Protein: CASSFVATSGNYEQYF.

This chain uses TRBV19 with TRBJ1-1; TRBD1 matches 9 bases. Trimming removed 7 bases from V and 5 bases from J; junction bases left unmatched: 8. This CDR3 spans 14 amino acids. Looked up from germline, CDR1 is LNHDA and CDR2 is SQIVND (reference sequence). CDR3 amino acids: CASKGGQGVTEAFF. CDR3 bases: TGTGCCAGTAAAGGGGGACAGGGAGTGACTGAAGCTTTCTTT.

The V call is TRBV28, the J call TRBJ1-3; D gene unclear. Trimming stripped 5 bases from V and 2 bases from J, with 25 bases between. Germline V gene lookup returns CDR1 MDHEN and CDR2 SYDVKM. The CDR3 sequence is 19 residues long. This CDR3 is CASSPMFPLPEPTGNTIYF. The CDR3 nucleotides are TGTGCCAGCAGTCCTATGTTCCCCCTACCCGAACCGACTGGAAACACCATATATTTT.

This clone appeared a single time. The V and J genes are TRBV5-4 and TRBJ2-1, with TRBD2 matching 15 bases. Germline V CDR1 and CDR2: SGHNT, YYREEE (reference sequence). V lost 4 bases to trimming and J lost 9 bases; unmatched junction nucleotides: 5. The CDR3 runs 15 residues. This CDR3 is CASSLPGLAGGEQFF. The CDR3 nucleotides are TGTGCCAGCAGCCTACCGGGACTAGCGGGAGGTGAGCAGTTCTTC. The whole variable domain, remainder taken from reference TRBV5-4 and TRBJ2-1, is ETGVTQSPTHLIKTRGQQVTLRCSSQSGHNTVSWYQQALGQGPQFIFQYYREEENGRGNFPPRFSGLQFPNYSSELNVNALELDDSALYLCASSLPGLAGGEQFFGPGTRLTVL.

The chain employs TRBV6-6 and TRBJ1-2, with a tentative D call TRBD1 (6 bases). Trimming pared 8 bases from V and 7 bases from J, leaving 11 bases between. Germline V gives CDR1 MNHNY, CDR2 SVGAGI (reference sequence). The CDR3 sequence is 11 residues long. The CDR3 coding sequence is TGTGCCAGCGAGGGGGAGGGTGGCTACACCTTC. Translating it yields CASEGEGGYTF.

The J gene is TRBJ1-2, the V gene TRBV28, with D maybe TRBD1 (5 bases). The CDR3 sequence is 13 residues long. Germline lookup yields CDR1 MDHEN and CDR2 SYDVKM. Trimming removed 8 bases at V and 7 bases at J, with 17 bases between. This CDR3 is CASHPYNGAGYTF. The CDR3 DNA is TGTGCCAGCCACCCTTATAACGGGGCTGGCTACACCTTC.